This T cell receptor beta chain was found in a study of T cell responses to AZD1222 COVID-19 vaccine. Broader study findings: None of the repertoires were sampled until the peak T cell response had passed. White British donors predominated, females outnumbered males, and clonal diversity was possibly underestimated.

With regard to this clone: Antigen: not known.

TCRdb keeps only in-frame clones here, not all; method: immunoSEQ multiplex PCR. This table has about 110,000 clones, approximately 90% appearing once. This TCR came from an adult in good health. The specimen comprised peripheral blood, sampled on day 0 of MenACWY control vaccination.

The CDR3 sequence is CASSPTGLDDYGYTF. The CDR3 DNA sequence: TGTGCCAGCAGCCCTACAGGGTTGGATGACTATGGCTACACCTTC. J is TRBJ1-2 and V is TRBV7-2; possible D gene TRBD1, 6 bases. The germline V and J ends were trimmed by 5 bases and 3 bases, with 16 bases remaining between them. CDR1 is SGHTA and CDR2 is FQGNSA in the germline V gene. The length of the CDR3 is 15 residues.